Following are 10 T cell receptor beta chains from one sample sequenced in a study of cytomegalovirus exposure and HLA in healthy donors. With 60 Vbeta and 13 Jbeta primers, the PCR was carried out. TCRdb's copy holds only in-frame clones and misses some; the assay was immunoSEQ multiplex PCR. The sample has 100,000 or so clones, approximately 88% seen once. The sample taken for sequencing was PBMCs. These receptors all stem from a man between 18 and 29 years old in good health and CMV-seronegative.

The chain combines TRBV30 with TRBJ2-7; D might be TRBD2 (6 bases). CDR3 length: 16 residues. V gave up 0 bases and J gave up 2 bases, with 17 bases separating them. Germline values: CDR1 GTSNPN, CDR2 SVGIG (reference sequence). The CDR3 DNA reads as TGTGCCTGGAGTGTAGCAGGGAGGCCGCCACCCTACGAGCAGTACTTC. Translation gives CAWSVAGRPPPYEQYF.

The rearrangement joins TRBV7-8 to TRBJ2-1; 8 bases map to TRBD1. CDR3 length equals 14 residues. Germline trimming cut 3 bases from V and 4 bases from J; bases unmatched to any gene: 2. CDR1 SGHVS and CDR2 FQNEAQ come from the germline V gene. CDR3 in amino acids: CASSFRDRYNEQFF. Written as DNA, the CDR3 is TGTGCCAGCAGCTTCCGGGACAGGTACAATGAGCAGTTCTTC.

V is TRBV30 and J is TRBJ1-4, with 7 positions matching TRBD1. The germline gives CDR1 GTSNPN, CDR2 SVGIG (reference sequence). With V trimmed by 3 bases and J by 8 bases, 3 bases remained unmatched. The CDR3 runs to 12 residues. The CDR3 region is CAWRWTGEKLFF. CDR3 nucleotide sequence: TGTGCCTGGAGGTGGACAGGCGAAAAACTGTTTTTT.

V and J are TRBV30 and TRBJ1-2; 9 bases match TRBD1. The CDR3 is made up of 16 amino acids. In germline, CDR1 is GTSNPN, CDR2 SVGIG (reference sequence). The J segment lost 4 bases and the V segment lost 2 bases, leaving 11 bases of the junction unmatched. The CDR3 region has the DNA TGTGCCTGGAGTATTGGGACAGGGCGAGGTGGCTATGGCTACACCTTC. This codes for CAWSIGTGRGGYGYTF.

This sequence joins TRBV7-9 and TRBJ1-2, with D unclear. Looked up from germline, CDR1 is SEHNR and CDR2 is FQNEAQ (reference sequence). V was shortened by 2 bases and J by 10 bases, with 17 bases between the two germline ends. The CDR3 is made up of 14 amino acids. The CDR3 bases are TGTGCCAGCAGCTTACTGCCAGGCCGTTCTGACTACACCTTC. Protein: CASSLLPGRSDYTF.

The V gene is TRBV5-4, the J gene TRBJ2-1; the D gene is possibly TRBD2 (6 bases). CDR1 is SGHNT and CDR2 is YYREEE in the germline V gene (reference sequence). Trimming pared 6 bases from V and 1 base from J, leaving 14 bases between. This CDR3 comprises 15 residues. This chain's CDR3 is CASIPSEGSYNEQFF. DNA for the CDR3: TGTGCCAGCATCCCGTCGGAGGGATCCTACAATGAGCAGTTCTTC. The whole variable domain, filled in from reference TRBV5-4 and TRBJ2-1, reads ETGVTQSPTHLIKTRGQQVTLRCSSQSGHNTVSWYQQALGQGPQFIFQYYREEENGRGNFPPRFSGLQFPNYSSELNVNALELDDSALYLCASIPSEGSYNEQFFGPGTRLTVL.

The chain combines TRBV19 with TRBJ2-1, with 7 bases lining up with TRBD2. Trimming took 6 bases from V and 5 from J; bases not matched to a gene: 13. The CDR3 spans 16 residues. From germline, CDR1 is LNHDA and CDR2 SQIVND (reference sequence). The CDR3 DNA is TGTGCCAGTAGGCCATACGGCGGGAGAGGGGACAATGAGCAGTTCTTC. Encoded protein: CASRPYGGRGDNEQFF.

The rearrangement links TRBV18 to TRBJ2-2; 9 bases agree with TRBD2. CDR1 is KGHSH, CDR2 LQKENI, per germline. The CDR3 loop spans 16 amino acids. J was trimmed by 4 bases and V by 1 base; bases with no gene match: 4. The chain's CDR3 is CASSPLSGRLTGELFF. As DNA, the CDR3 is TGTGCCAGCTCACCACTTAGCGGGAGACTCACCGGGGAGCTGTTTTTT.

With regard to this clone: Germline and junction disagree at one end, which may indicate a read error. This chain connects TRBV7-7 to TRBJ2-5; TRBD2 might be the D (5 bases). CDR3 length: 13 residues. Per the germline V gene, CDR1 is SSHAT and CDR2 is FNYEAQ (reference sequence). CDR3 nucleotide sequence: TGTGCTAGCAGCCGAGGGCGAGAAGAGACCCAGTACTTC. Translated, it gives CASSRGREETQYF. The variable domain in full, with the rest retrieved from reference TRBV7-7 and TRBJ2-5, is GAGVSQSPRYKVTKRGQDVTLRCDPISSHATLYWYQQALGQGPEFLTYFNYEAQPDKSGLPSDRFSAERPEGSISTLTIQRTEQRDSAMYRCASSRGREETQYFGPGTRLLVL.

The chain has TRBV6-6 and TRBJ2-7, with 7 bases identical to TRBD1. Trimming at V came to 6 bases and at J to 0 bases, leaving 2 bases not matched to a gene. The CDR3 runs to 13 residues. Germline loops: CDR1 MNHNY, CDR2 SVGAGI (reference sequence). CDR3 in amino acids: CASSTGASYEQYF. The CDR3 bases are TGTGCCAGCAGCACAGGGGCCTCCTACGAGCAGTACTTC.